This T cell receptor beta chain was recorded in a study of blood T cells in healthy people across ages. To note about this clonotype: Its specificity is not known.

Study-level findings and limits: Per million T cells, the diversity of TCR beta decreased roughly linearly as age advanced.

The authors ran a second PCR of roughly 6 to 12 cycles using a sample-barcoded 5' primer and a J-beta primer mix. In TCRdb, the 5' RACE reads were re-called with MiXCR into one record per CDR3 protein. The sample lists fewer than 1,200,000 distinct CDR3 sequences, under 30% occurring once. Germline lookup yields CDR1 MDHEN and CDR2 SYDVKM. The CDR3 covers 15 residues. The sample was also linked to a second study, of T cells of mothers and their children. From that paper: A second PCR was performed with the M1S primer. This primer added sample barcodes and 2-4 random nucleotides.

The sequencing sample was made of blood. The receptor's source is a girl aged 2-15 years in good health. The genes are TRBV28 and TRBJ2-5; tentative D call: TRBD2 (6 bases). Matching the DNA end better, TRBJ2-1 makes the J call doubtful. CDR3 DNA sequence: TGTGCCAGCAGTAAACCGGGGCTAGCGTTGTATGAGCAGTTCTTC. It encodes CASSKPGLALYEQFF.